Sequencing of this TCR beta chain was carried out in a study of T cell repertoires in cytomegalovirus infection (dated by TCRdb to the late 2010s). Concerning the study at large: The HLA type of each donor mattered for the analysis, because public TCR beta signatures pointed to carriage of CMV infection along with the matching HLA type.

The sample was run on an Illumina HiSeq 1500. TCRdb redid the processing of the public reads, applying fastp at Q25 and MiXCR, and retained in-frame beta chains. Records with the same CDR3 protein are collapsed into one entry carrying the most frequent genes and DNA. The sample table lists approximately 700,000 distinct CDR3 sequences, approximately 34% of them with a count of one. The ten largest make up roughly 2.8% of the sample. Beyond this particular receptor, the publication reports: The ex vivo response was dominated by HLA-C-restricted CMV-specific TCR beta clonotypes, which also provided the single most frequent clonotype in two of eight donors. Cumulative frequency of public TCR beta family members discriminated carriers of CMV infection plus the relevant HLA type in this cohort and an independent approximately 370-donor cohort.

The CDR3 starts with the cysteine, ends with the phenylalanine, and has 13 residues. Only the CDR3 region is kept as DNA, spanning 39 bases read in frame from base 1. CDR1 and CDR2 (SGHDT, YYEEEE) derive from the germline V gene. V lost 4 bases and J lost 4 bases; the stretch between them is 11 bases long. About this clonotype itself: Its antigen remains undetermined. It has no much larger one-base neighbor in the sample; base qualities were not kept.

The source of this sequence is a human donor in good health (CMV status not recorded). Some clones in this sample may be carry-over from other donors' samples. The material sequenced was PBMCs. The chain is encoded by TRBV5-6 joined to TRBJ1-1; the D gene is not confidently resolved. The nucleotides are TGTGCCAGCAGCGGCTCAAGTCCCACTGAAGCTTTCTTT. It translates to CASSGSSPTEAFF.